The sequence of this T cell receptor (beta chain) was determined in a study of blood T cell repertoires in COVID-19. At the level of the study: Samples came from the United States, Italy and Spain, spanning acute and convalescent COVID-19. Nucleic acid was either cDNA or gDNA, and it came from T cells, B-cell-depleted T cells, or PBMCs.

Per the study methods: How many nucleated cells were present was estimated from reference gene primer amplification. The table came from immunoSEQ multiplex PCR; TCRdb's copy has only in-frame clones and leaves some out. Clone size and the V and J calls come from that table; the DNA yielded D and trimming. This table has 150,000 or so clones, around 86% appearing once. CDR3 length: 15 residues. In germline, CDR1 is WSHSY, CDR2 SAAADI. Trimming cost V 8 bases and J 5 bases; bases outside gene matches: 4. The genes are TRBV10-2 and TRBJ2-3, with 16 bases fitting TRBD2. The clonotype comes from a man between 18 and 35 years old with acute or convalescent COVID-19. Sample: peripheral blood. CDR3 amino acids: CASGTSGGAQDTQYF. The CDR3 DNA follows: TGCGCCAGCGGGACTAGCGGGGGGGCACAAGATACGCAGTATTTT.